The TCR beta chain under discussion was sequenced for a study of T-cell memory formation after mild COVID-19. This clonotype showed up just a few times. Its antigen is unidentified. TCRdb ran MiXCR on the 5' RACE reads and lists one entry per CDR3 protein. This sample has under 300,000 distinct CDR3 sequences, with about 17% found just once. Study results and caveats: Clones that shrank (day 15 to 85) were balanced CD4/CD8, whereas later expanders leaned CD4+. Among CD4+ contracting clones, most were CM and EM, and CD8+ ones EMRA. There was no confirmation that second-wave clones peaking on day 37 were SARS-CoV-2 specific. Pre-infection memory carried some responding clones, suggesting that cross-reactive memory joined.

The CDR3 covers 15 residues. J lost 10 bases, V lost 2 bases, and 9 bases had no gene match. CDR1 and CDR2 from the germline V gene are SGHTA and FQGNSA. The chain joins TRBV7-2 to TRBJ2-1, with 9 bases that match TRBD2. Sequenced material: PBMCs or a T cell subset sorted from them (not recorded which). This receptor was taken from a man in his late teens or twenties who had mild COVID-19 (a few samples of this study predate the infection). Cell type and time point are not known. The DNA of the CDR3 is TGTGCCAGCAGCTTATTGGTAGCGGGGGTCCAAGAGCAGTTCTTC. Its protein is CASSLLVAGVQEQFF.